One and the same sample provided the 24 T cell receptor beta chains below, sequenced in a study of control samples from healthy donors and cancer patients. Repertoires were generated with immunoSEQ multiplex PCR, while TCRdb's copy carries only in-frame clones and drops some. The sample lists approximately 70,000 clones; approximately 89% were seen once. Material: PBMCs. The receptors here all came from a man in his 60s with colorectal cancer.

The CDR3 nucleotides are TGTGCCAGCTCACCGAGTCAAGGTGGGGCCTGGTATGGCTACACCTTC. Translating gives CASSPSQGGAWYGYTF. The chain carries TRBV18 and TRBJ1-2, with D tentatively TRBD1 (5 bases). CDR1 is KGHSH and CDR2 is LQKENI in the germline V gene. CDR3 length equals 16 residues. V was trimmed by 3 bases and J by 5 bases, leaving 19 bases between them.

The CDR3 DNA follows: TGTGCCAGCTCACCAACAGCCGGGACCTCAGATACGCAGTATTTT. This translates into CASSPTAGTSDTQYF. This rearrangement joins TRBV18 to TRBJ2-3; D tentatively reads TRBD1 or TRBD2 (5 bases each). This CDR3 is built from 15 residues. Germline CDR1 and CDR2: KGHSH and LQKENI. V gave up 2 bases and J gave up 4 bases, with 13 bases separating them. The whole variable domain, remainder taken from reference TRBV18 and TRBJ2-3, is NAGVMQNPRHLVRRRGQEARLRCSPMKGHSHVYWYRQLPEEGLKFMVYLQKENIIDESGMPKERFSAEFPKEGPSILRIQQVVRGDSAAYFCASSPTAGTSDTQYFGPGTRLTVL.

The chain has TRBV7-9 and TRBJ2-1; D might be TRBD2 (6 bases). Trimming left V 5 bases short and J 4 bases short, with 15 bases between. Per the germline V gene, CDR1 is SEHNR and CDR2 is FQNEAQ (reference sequence). CDR3 length equals 15 residues. DNA for the CDR3: TGTGCCAGCAGCCCCGGGGCGGGGAAGTACAATGAGCAGTTCTTC. It yields the protein CASSPGAGKYNEQFF.

The chain couples TRBV10-3 to TRBJ2-5; D might be TRBD2 (5 bases). Trimming shortened V by 2 bases and J by 5 bases, and 21 bases separated the two germline ends. The V gene's germline CDR1 is ENHRY and CDR2 SYGVKD. This CDR3 is 17 amino acids long. The CDR3 DNA reads TGTGCCATCAGTGAGGGGTCCGAGGACTTCCCGTTGGAGACCCAGTACTTC. It translates to CAISEGSEDFPLETQYF.

In its sample, this clone was seen once. J is TRBJ1-1 and V is TRBV30, with D perhaps TRBD1 (5 bases). The CDR3 covers 13 residues. CDR1 is GTSNPN, CDR2 SVGIG, per germline (reference sequence). CDR3 protein: CAEGVGLGTEAFF. The CDR3 DNA sequence: TGTGCTGAGGGAGTGGGGCTTGGGACTGAAGCTTTCTTT.

This clone was picked up one time. The chain uses TRBV14 and TRBJ2-7; 13 bases line up with TRBD2. There are 18 residues in the CDR3. V dropped 1 base and J dropped 3; count of bases not matched to a gene: 9. The germline gives CDR1 SGHDN, CDR2 FVKESK. DNA of the CDR3: TGTGCCAGCAGCCAAGTTGGACTAGCGGGGGAACGGCGCTACGAGCAGTACTTC. Its protein product is CASSQVGLAGERRYEQYF.

V gene TRBV5-1 combines with J gene TRBJ1-4; D gene ambiguous. The CDR3 extends over 14 amino acids. Germline V lookup: CDR1 SGHRS, CDR2 YFSETQ. With 1 base removed from V and 4 bases from J, the gap between germline ends came to 8 bases. The chain's CDR3 is CASSLIPGNEKLFF. The CDR3 region has the DNA TGCGCCAGCAGCTTGATTCCGGGTAATGAAAAACTGTTTTTT.

This clone was detected only a few times. The chain recombines TRBV4-1 with TRBJ1-2; tentatively, D is TRBD1 (5 bases). The CDR3 extends over 15 amino acids. V shed 2 bases and J shed 4 bases, with 14 bases lying between them. Germline loops: CDR1 MGHRA, CDR2 YSYEKL. CDR3 in amino acids: CASSQPGTAAYGYTF. The CDR3 nucleotides read TGCGCCAGCAGCCAACCTGGGACTGCAGCCTATGGCTACACCTTC.

V usage is TRBV9 and J usage is TRBJ2-5; 7 positions agree with TRBD1. With 0 bases clipped from V and 3 bases from J, the junction kept 14 bases outside the gene matches. The V gene's germline CDR1 is SGDLS and CDR2 YYNGEE. CDR3 length: 18 amino acids. CDR3 nucleotide sequence: TGTGCCAGCAGCGTAGTCCCCTCGACAACAGGGGTGGAAGAGACCCAGTACTTC. Amino acid sequence: CASSVVPSTTGVEETQYF.

This clone was counted a single time. V gene TRBV5-1 combines with J gene TRBJ1-2; D perhaps matches TRBD1 (5 bases). The CDR3 contains 13 residues. V dropped 2 bases and J dropped 3 bases, with 8 bases sitting between them. Per the germline V gene, CDR1 is SGHRS and CDR2 is YFSETQ. The CDR3 DNA sequence: TGCGCCAGCAGCTTAGGGACGGACTATGGCTACACCTTC. Encoded protein: CASSLGTDYGYTF. The variable domain in full, with the rest retrieved from reference TRBV5-1 and TRBJ1-2, is KAGVTQTPRYLIKTRGQQVTLSCSPISGHRSVSWYQQTPGQGLQFLFEYFSETQRNKGNFPGRFSGRQFSNSRSEMNVSTLELGDSALYLCASSLGTDYGYTFGSGTRLTVV.

This clone appeared once. CDR3 amino acids: CASSEKPGLLAGGSTDTQYF. The CDR3 region has the DNA TGTGCCAGCAGTGAAAAGCCCGGACTACTAGCGGGGGGTTCCACAGATACGCAGTATTTT. V and J are TRBV2 and TRBJ2-3, with 12 nucleotides matching TRBD2. Trimming took 2 bases from V and 2 from J; bases not matched to a gene: 14. The CDR3 consists of 20 residues. Germline V gene sequence: CDR1 SNHLY, CDR2 FYNNEI. Supplemented by reference TRBV2 and TRBJ2-3, the full variable domain reads EPEVTQTPSHQVTQMGQEVILRCVPISNHLYFYWYRQILGQKVEFLVSFYNNEISEKSEIFDDQFSVERPDGSNFTLKIRSTKLEDSAMYFCASSEKPGLLAGGSTDTQYFGPGTRLTVL.

This clone has only one observation. This chain connects TRBV6-5 to TRBJ1-3; D gene ambiguous. In germline, CDR1 is MNHEY, CDR2 SVGAGI. Between the trimmed V and J ends, which lost 7 bases and 3 bases, there was a span of 10 bases. The CDR3 sequence is 13 residues long. CDR3 in DNA: TGTGCCAGCACCCCAGCGTTTGGAAACACCATATATTTT. It yields the protein CASTPAFGNTIYF.

This chain uses TRBV4-1 with TRBJ2-7; 9 bases map to TRBD1. The CDR3 runs 15 residues. The V segment lost 1 base and the J segment 5 bases; nucleotides outside the gene matches: 6. CDR1 is MGHRA, CDR2 YSYEKL, per germline. The CDR3 region is CASSQAGTGSHEQYF. CDR3 coding DNA: TGCGCCAGCAGCCAAGCCGGGACAGGGTCCCACGAGCAGTACTTC.

The genes are TRBV5-8 and TRBJ1-1; the match to TRBD1 covers 9 bases. This CDR3 has 13 amino acids. Germline values: CDR1 SGHTS, CDR2 YDEGEE. V was pared by 9 bases and J by 5 bases, with 8 bases of the junction left unmatched. The chain's CDR3 is CATRRDRVTEAFF. The CDR3 DNA follows: TGTGCCACTCGCCGGGACAGGGTTACTGAAGCTTTCTTT.

This chain links TRBV6-5 with TRBJ1-2; TRBD1 is a possible D gene (5 bases). CDR1 and CDR2 from the germline V gene are MNHEY and SVGAGI. Deletions cut 2 bases from V and 7 bases from J, with 17 bases between. The length of the CDR3 is 15 residues. As DNA, the CDR3 is TGTGCCAGCAGTTACATGGGGGGGGGTTTCTCTGGCTACACCTTC. Protein sequence: CASSYMGGGFSGYTF.

This clone has just one count. This CDR3 reads CASSPGGRTEAFF. The CDR3 DNA sequence: TGTGCCAGCTCACCAGGGGGGCGGACTGAAGCTTTCTTT. The rearrangement uses TRBV18 and TRBJ1-1, with D possibly TRBD1 on 6 matching bases. Looked up from germline, CDR1 is KGHSH and CDR2 is LQKENI. V shed 2 bases and J shed 5 bases, with 9 bases lying between them. There are 13 residues in the CDR3.

The J gene is TRBJ2-3, the V gene TRBV24-1, with 10 bases that match TRBD1. Trimming took 11 bases from V and 5 from J; bases not matched to a gene: 3. The germline V gene has CDR1 KGHDR and CDR2 SFDVKD. The CDR3 covers 12 residues. This CDR3 reads CAIGQGGDTQYF. CDR3 DNA: TGTGCCATCGGACAGGGGGGAGATACGCAGTATTTT.

The chain carries TRBV2 and TRBJ1-1, with no clear D. From germline, CDR1 is SNHLY and CDR2 FYNNEI. This CDR3 is built from 15 residues. The V gene lost 7 bases and the J gene lost 5 bases, with 20 bases spanning the gap. DNA for the CDR3: TGTGCCAGCACCCCAGGCCTCGGTGGGCAGACTGAAGCTTTCTTT. This codes for CASTPGLGGQTEAFF. Together with reference TRBV2 and TRBJ1-1, the CDR3 gives the full variable domain: EPEVTQTPSHQVTQMGQEVILRCVPISNHLYFYWYRQILGQKVEFLVSFYNNEISEKSEIFDDQFSVERPDGSNFTLKIRSTKLEDSAMYFCASTPGLGGQTEAFFGQGTRLTVV.

This chain uses TRBV27 with TRBJ2-7; D perhaps matches TRBD1 (5 bases). In germline, CDR1 is MNHEY, CDR2 SMNVEV (reference sequence). This CDR3 has 15 residues. V was shortened by 4 bases and J by 2 bases, with 15 bases between the two germline ends. CDR3 coding DNA: TGTGCCAGCAGTTCCCGTTTTGGGGCAACCTACGAGCAGTACTTC. Residues: CASSSRFGATYEQYF.

V and J are TRBV7-6 and TRBJ2-1; D may correspond to TRBD1 or TRBD2 (7 bases each). Germline-derived CDR1 and CDR2 are SGHVS and FNYEAQ. The CDR3 consists of 15 residues. V lost 4 bases, J lost 3 bases, and 13 bases lay in between. The CDR3, as DNA: TGTGCCAGCAGCTCCTCAGGGGGGGACTACAATGAGCAGTTCTTC. Its protein product is CASSSSGGDYNEQFF.

The count of this clone is one. The genes are TRBV7-2 and TRBJ2-7, with 9 bases fitting TRBD1. V dropped 3 bases and J dropped 3; count of bases not matched to a gene: 6. This CDR3 comprises 15 residues. Germline CDR1 reads SGHTA; CDR2 reads FQGNSA. This chain's CDR3 is CASSFRTGDIYEQYF. The CDR3 DNA follows: TGTGCCAGCAGCTTCCGGACAGGGGATATCTACGAGCAGTACTTC.

The chain couples TRBV3-1 (or the pseudogene TRBV3-2) to TRBJ1-2, with D possibly matching TRBD1 (5 bases). V lost 4 bases and J lost 4, with 19 bases in between. Germline V gene sequence: CDR1 LGHDT, CDR2 YNNKEL (reference sequence). The CDR3 extends over 16 amino acids. CDR3 sequence (DNA): TGTGCCAGCAGCCCCCCCGGTCCAGGGTGCCTCTATGGCTACACCTTC. Translation: CASSPPGPGCLYGYTF.

The CDR3 protein is CASSLGGTGLYSNQPQHF. Here the CDR3 DNA reads TGTGCCAGCAGCCTAGGGGGGACAGGGTTATATAGCAATCAGCCCCAGCATTTT. This chain uses TRBV7-9 with TRBJ1-5; 9 bases match TRBD1. The CDR3 covers 18 residues. V gave up 5 bases and J gave up 0 bases; unmatched junction bases: 11. Germline CDR1 SEHNR, CDR2 FQNEAQ (reference sequence).

This chain links TRBV7-6 with TRBJ2-5; 9 bases line up with TRBD1. J was trimmed by 4 bases and V by 5 bases; bases with no gene match: 11. Looked up from germline, CDR1 is SGHVS and CDR2 is FNYEAQ. This CDR3 has 16 residues. As DNA, the CDR3 is TGTGCCAGCAGCCCACAGACAGGGGGTGGATCAGAGACCCAGTACTTC. Its translation: CASSPQTGGGSETQYF.